The clone carrying this T cell receptor beta chain appeared a few times. Its cognate antigen is unknown. In TCRdb, the 5' RACE reads were re-called with MiXCR into one record per CDR3 protein. The sample holds about 520,000 distinct CDR3 sequences, about 20% seen once. These data belong to a study of identical twins. The J segment lost 5 bases and the V segment lost 5 bases, leaving 8 bases of the junction unmatched. CDR1 is SGHRS, CDR2 YFSETQ, per germline. The CDR3 is 14 residues long. Overall study results and limits: With abundant cord blood beta clonotypes, insertions were fewer; memory repertoires showed no such pattern.

These records were also assigned to another study, of T cells expressing NK-cell markers. Per that study: Sorted CD3+CD56-NKG2C+, CD3+CD56+NKG2C+ and CD3+CD56+NKG2C- T cells supplied the TCR beta repertoires. The share of CD8+ T cells held by dominant NKG2C+ clonotypes was 1.0-7.0% in more than 5 donors.

The sample comprised CD4+ T cells sorted from blood. V is TRBV5-1 and J is TRBJ1-1, with 8 bases fitting TRBD1. The TCR was taken from a woman between 18 and 29 years old in good health. This CDR3 reads CASSSGQGKTEAFF. The CDR3 region has the DNA TGCGCCAGCAGTTCCGGACAGGGAAAGACTGAAGCTTTCTTT.